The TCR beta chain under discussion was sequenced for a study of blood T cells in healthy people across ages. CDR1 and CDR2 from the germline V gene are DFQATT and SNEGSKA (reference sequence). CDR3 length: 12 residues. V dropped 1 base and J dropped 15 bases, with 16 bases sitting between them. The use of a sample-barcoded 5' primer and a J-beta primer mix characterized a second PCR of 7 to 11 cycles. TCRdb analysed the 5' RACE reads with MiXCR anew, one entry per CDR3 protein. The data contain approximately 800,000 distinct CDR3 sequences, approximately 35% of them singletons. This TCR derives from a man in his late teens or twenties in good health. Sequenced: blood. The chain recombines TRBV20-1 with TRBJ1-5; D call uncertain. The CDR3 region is CSARGRSIARHF. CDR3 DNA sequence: TGCAGTGCTAGAGGACGGAGCATCGCCCGGCATTTT.